The following is a T cell receptor beta chain sequence with its context. These data come from a study of OX40 agonist ivuxolimab in advanced cancers. Study at large: Cohort: around 79% men, mean age approximately 66, aged about 20 to 90.

The ends lost 3 bases at V and 4 bases at J; junction bases unmatched: 7. The germline V gene encodes CDR1 SGDLS and CDR2 YYNGEE. The CDR3 has 17 residues. This table comes from immunoSEQ multiplex PCR, and its TCRdb copy is limited to in-frame clones, with some not included. The sample lists about 61,000 clones; around 87% were seen once. The chain employs TRBV9 and TRBJ2-1; 13 positions agree with TRBD2. The sample consisted of CD4+ or CD8+ T cells sorted from blood, taken in a trial of the OX40 agonist ivuxolimab. The sequence came from an adult with an advanced solid tumor such as melanoma, head and neck, liver or kidney cancer. CDR3 loop: CASSARLAGGGYNEQFF. DNA of the CDR3: TGTGCCAGCAGCGCGCGACTAGCGGGGGGTGGGTACAATGAGCAGTTCTTC. The full variable domain, with the rest looked up from reference TRBV9 and TRBJ2-1, is DSGVTQTPKHLITATGQRVTLRCSPRSGDLSVYWYQQSLDQGLQFLIQYYNGEERAKGNILERFSAQQFPDLHSELNLSSLELGDSALYFCASSARLAGGGYNEQFFGPGTRLTVL.